These 6 T cell receptor beta chains were sequenced from one sample in a study of cytomegalovirus exposure and HLA in healthy donors. Method: immunoSEQ multiplex PCR; TCRdb's copy keeps in-frame clones and lacks some. The sample has some 150,000 clones, 86% seen once. Input material: PBMCs. The receptor source for this set is a man younger than 30 in good health and CMV-seropositive.

This chain connects TRBV7-8 to TRBJ2-7, with 8 bases identical to TRBD1. Germline V lookup: CDR1 SGHVS, CDR2 FQNEAQ. Unmatched junction bases numbered 9, after V lost 5 bases and J lost 3 bases. The CDR3 is 15 residues long. The chain's CDR3 is CASSADRGSGYEQYF. The CDR3 nucleotides are TGTGCCAGCAGCGCCGACAGGGGCTCCGGCTACGAGCAGTACTTC.

This clone is a singleton in its sample. The V call is TRBV21-1, the J call TRBJ1-5. TRBV21-1 is tagged as a pseudogene. The length of the CDR3 is 20 residues. CDR3 amino acids: CASSLECPPGRGLGNQPQHF. The CDR3 coding sequence is TGTGCCAGCAGCCTTGAGTGTCCGCCTGGAAGAGGGTTGGGCAATCAGCCCCAGCATTTT.

This clone was recorded once. This sequence joins TRBV6-5 and TRBJ2-7; the D gene is possibly TRBD2 (5 bases). The germline gives CDR1 MNHEY, CDR2 SVGAGI. V shed 2 bases and J shed 1 base, with 9 bases lying between them. This CDR3 region has 14 residues. Written as DNA, the CDR3 is TGTGCCAGCAGTTACCGGGGTGGGTCCTACGAGCAGTACTTC. Amino acids: CASSYRGGSYEQYF.

The rearrangement uses TRBV13 and TRBJ1-1, with TRBD1 matching 10 bases. V was pared by 3 bases and J by 5 bases, with 3 bases of the junction left unmatched. The germline V gene encodes CDR1 PRHDT and CDR2 FYEKMQ (reference sequence). The CDR3 extends over 14 amino acids. CDR3 sequence (DNA): TGTGCCAGCAGCTTTGGGACAGGGGAGACTGAAGCTTTCTTT. Translation gives CASSFGTGETEAFF.

The rearrangement joins TRBV19 to TRBJ2-1; 9 bases are shared with TRBD1. V shed 3 bases, J shed 8 bases, and the junction held 5 bases outside the gene matches. There are 14 residues in the CDR3. The germline V gene encodes CDR1 LNHDA and CDR2 SQIVND (reference sequence). Here the CDR3 DNA reads TGTGCCAGTAGTATCACAGGGGGCTTGGATGAGCAGTTCTTC. It codes for CASSITGGLDEQFF.

The chain combines TRBV9 with TRBJ2-1, with 8 bases fitting TRBD2. The CDR3 is made up of 16 amino acids. Per the germline V gene, CDR1 is SGDLS and CDR2 is YYNGEE. V gave up 3 bases and J gave up 3 bases; unmatched junction bases: 8. Written as DNA, the CDR3 is TGTGCCAGCAGCGACCTCGGCGGGGGGAACTACAATGAGCAGTTCTTC. This sequence encodes CASSDLGGGNYNEQFF.